These T cell receptor beta chains were read from a single sample in a study of blood T cells in healthy people across ages. In TCRdb, the 5' RACE reads were re-called with MiXCR into one record per CDR3 protein. The sample has 1.5 million to 2 million distinct CDR3 sequences; 25% to 30% are singletons. What was sequenced was blood. Receptors originate from a woman younger than 45 in good health. CDR3s include the opening cysteine and the closing phenylalanine or tryptophan. A D gene is named only where the DNA matches it firmly. Size is omitted from some rows. Given values are once, few, many or a class for expanded clones.

len	v_gene	abundance	j_gene	d_gene	CDR3aa	CDR3nt
15	TRBV18	many	TRBJ2-5	-	CASSPGGRIQETQYF	TGTGCCAGCTCACCAGGGGGGAGGATACAAGAGACCCAGTACTTC
18	TRBV9	few	TRBJ1-2	-	CASSTHPGQGNLASGYTF	TGTGCCAGCAGCACTCACCCGGGACAAGGGAACCTGGCTAGTGGCTACACCTTC
15	TRBV2	many	TRBJ2-7	-	CASKPRRIGGYEQYF	TGTGCCAGCAAGCCACGGCGAATTGGAGGCTACGAGCAGTACTTC
14	TRBV5-5	-	TRBJ2-3	-	CASTPARGGDTQYF	TGTGCCAGCACCCCGGCCCGGGGTGGAGATACGCAGTATTTT
14	TRBV5-6	few	TRBJ1-2	-	CASSSALGGSGYTF	TGTGCCAGCAGCTCAGCCTTAGGGGGGAGTGGCTACACCTTC
12	TRBV29-1	many	TRBJ1-1	-	CSVRAMNTEAFF	TGCAGCGTTAGAGCCATGAACACTGAAGCTTTCTTT
12	TRBV12-3/TRBV12-4	-	TRBJ1-5	-	CASSPFGQPQHF	TGTGCCAGCAGTCCTTTCGGTCAGCCCCAGCATTTT
12	TRBV12-3/TRBV12-4	few	TRBJ1-2	-	CAILLGNYGYTF	TGTGCCATTTTATTGGGGAACTATGGCTACACCTTC
16	TRBV10-3	few	TRBJ2-3	TRBD2	CAIRGTSGRSTDTQYF	TGTGCCATCAGGGGGACTAGCGGGAGGAGCACAGATACGCAGTATTTT
13	TRBV10-1	few	TRBJ2-6	-	CASSESGTNVLTF	TGCGCCAGCAGTGAGTCTGGGACCAACGTCCTGACTTTC
14	TRBV3-1	few	TRBJ2-5	TRBD2	CASSQDVAGKTQYF	TGTGCCAGCAGCCAAGACGTAGCGGGAAAGACCCAGTACTTC
15	TRBV19	-	TRBJ2-7	TRBD2	CASRPQTSGNSEQYF	TGTGCCAGTAGACCCCAGACTAGCGGGAATAGCGAGCAGTACTTC
14	TRBV7-9	-	TRBJ2-7	-	CASSCSWNPSEQYF	TGTGCCAGCAGCTGTAGCTGGAACCCGTCCGAGCAGTACTTC
17	TRBV20-1	-	TRBJ2-1	-	CSASEGRASTAYNEQFF	TGCAGTGCTAGTGAAGGACGGGCCAGCACGGCCTACAATGAGCAGTTCTTC
15	TRBV27	-	TRBJ1-1	TRBD1	CASSNTGTGSFEAFF	TGTGCCAGCAGCAATACCGGGACAGGGTCTTTTGAGGCTTTCTTT
14	TRBV11-2	-	TRBJ1-2	-	CASSSPGEGYGYTF	TGTGCCAGCAGCTCACCGGGGGAGGGCTATGGCTACACCTTC
16	TRBV6-2/TRBV6-3	-	TRBJ1-5	-	CASSYRQRGINQPQHF	TGTGCCAGCAGTTATAGGCAGAGGGGAATCAATCAGCCCCAGCATTTT
11	TRBV28	few	TRBJ1-2	-	CASWTGYGYTF	TGTGCCAGTTGGACGGGCTATGGCTACACCTTC
15	TRBV10-2	few	TRBJ2-5	TRBD2	CASSLGTSWGETQYF	TGCGCCAGCAGTTTGGGGACTAGCTGGGGAGAGACCCAGTACTTC
13	TRBV29-1	many	TRBJ1-2	-	CSADSNLPYGYTF	TGCAGCGCGGACAGCAACCTCCCTTATGGCTACACCTTC
14	TRBV7-2	-	TRBJ1-2	TRBD1	CASSGGDRVRGYTF	TGTGCCAGCAGCGGCGGGGACAGGGTACGGGGCTACACCTTC
12	TRBV28	-	TRBJ2-1	-	CASLAAGSEQFF	TGTGCCAGTCTTGCGGCAGGGTCTGAGCAGTTCTTC
13	TRBV6-5	many	TRBJ2-7	-	CASSYSGNYEQYF	TGTGCCAGCAGTTACTCAGGGAACTACGAGCAGTACTTC
11	TRBV12-3/TRBV12-4	few	TRBJ1-2	-	CASRRTGGYTF	TGTGCCAGCAGGCGCACAGGAGGCTACACCTTC
12	TRBV20-1	-	TRBJ2-7	-	CSARDRGREQYF	TGCAGTGCTAGAGATCGAGGCCGCGAGCAGTACTTC